A selection of T cell receptor beta chains follows, all from one sample in a study of blood T cell repertoires in COVID-19. Sequencing used immunoSEQ multiplex PCR; TCRdb keeps in-frame clones, though not all of them. The repertoire holds fewer than 150,000 clones, with 90% as singletons. The sample taken for sequencing was peripheral blood. All receptors derive from a woman in her fifties or sixties with COVID-19, enrolled during active disease. Each CDR3 is given with its conserved first and last residue. D genes are given only for firm matches. Rows may omit the clone size; those that give it use once, few, many or a size class.

v_call,clone_size,d_call,cdr3_length,j_call,cdr3_nt,cdr3_aa
TRBV7-2,-,-,15,TRBJ1-2,TGTGCCAGCGCGGGACCGCCGGCTCTTAACTATGGCTACACCTTC,CASAGPPALNYGYTF
TRBV15,-,TRBD1,18,TRBJ2-7,TGTGCCACCAGCTCTGCCCATCTCCCCGGGACAGTCTCCTACGAGCAGTACTTC,CATSSAHLPGTVSYEQYF
TRBV7-8,-,TRBD1,17,TRBJ2-5,TGTGCCAGCAGCTTGGGACAGGGCCTCTCCTTGGGGGAGACCCAGTACTTC,CASSLGQGLSLGETQYF
TRBV19,-,-,14,TRBJ2-7,TGTGCCAGTAGTAGCGGACAGCTCTCCTACGAGCAGTACTTC,CASSSGQLSYEQYF
TRBV10-3,-,-,12,TRBJ1-1,TGTGCCACCGTGGCCATGAACACTGAAGCTTTCTTT,CATVAMNTEAFF
TRBV5-1,-,-,14,TRBJ2-7,TGCGCCAGCAGCTTTGGAGGGCCGGTCTACGAGCAGTACTTC,CASSFGGPVYEQYF
TRBV30,-,-,14,TRBJ2-1,TGTGCCTGGAGTGTACGAAGAGGGTACAATGAGCAGTTCTTC,CAWSVRRGYNEQFF
TRBV18,-,-,16,TRBJ1-1,TGTGCCAGCTCACTAGCGGGTAGGGGCATGTACACTGAAGCTTTCTTT,CASSLAGRGMYTEAFF
TRBV30,few,-,13,TRBJ1-6,TGTGCCTGGTCGACAGGAAATAATTCACCCCTCCACTTT,CAWSTGNNSPLHF
TRBV5-1,-,TRBD1,14,TRBJ2-7,TGCGCCAGCTCGCGAGGGACAGGCCTAAGCGAGCAGTACTTC,CASSRGTGLSEQYF
TRBV7-2,-,-,14,TRBJ1-1,TGTGCCAGCAGCCCGGTGGGCCTTGGGACTGAAGCTTTCTTT,CASSPVGLGTEAFF
TRBV5-1,-,TRBD2,17,TRBJ2-3,TGCGCCAGCAGCTCAATTGAGGCGGGGGGGGCCCAAGATACGCAGTATTTT,CASSSIEAGGAQDTQYF
TRBV7-7,-,-,15,TRBJ2-2,TGTGCTAGCAGCTTTTCCGGGTTGGGCACCGGGGAGCTGTTTTTT,CASSFSGLGTGELFF
TRBV27,-,-,13,TRBJ2-3,TGTGCCAGCAGGTCAGGGGCCGCAGATACGCAGTATTTT,CASRSGAADTQYF
TRBV25-1,-,-,13,TRBJ2-7,TGTGCCAGCCGTTACCACGGGATGGGCGAGCAGTACTTC,CASRYHGMGEQYF
TRBV18,-,TRBD1,16,TRBJ2-1,TGTGCCAGCTCACCAAAATCACAGGGGAACGACAATGAGCAGTTCTTC,CASSPKSQGNDNEQFF
TRBV18,-,TRBD1,14,TRBJ1-1,TGTGCCAGCTCACCGGGACAGGGGAACACTGAAGCTTTCTTT,CASSPGQGNTEAFF
TRBV19,-,-,13,TRBJ1-1,TGTGCCAGTAGTATTAGCTTGGCCACTGAAGCTTTCTTT,CASSISLATEAFF
TRBV2,-,TRBD1,16,TRBJ2-3,TGTGCCAGCGGCGGACAGGGGGTCGTCAGCACAGATACGCAGTATTTT,CASGGQGVVSTDTQYF
TRBV7-2,-,TRBD2,16,TRBJ2-3,TGTGCCAGCAGCTTATATGTGGCGGGGGGGCCAGATACGCAGTATTTT,CASSLYVAGGPDTQYF
TRBV7-2,-,TRBD1,15,TRBJ2-7,TGTGCCAGCAGCCCCATGGGACAGGGGGTTCTTGAGCAGTACTTC,CASSPMGQGVLEQYF
TRBV12-5,-,-,15,TRBJ1-5,TGTGCTAGTGCCCCGACTGGGGCACGCAATCAGCCCCAGCATTTT,CASAPTGARNQPQHF
TRBV2,-,-,15,TRBJ2-6,TGTGCCAGCAGTGAAGCGGAGGGGGCTCCCAACGTCCTGACTTTC,CASSEAEGAPNVLTF
TRBV7-2,-,TRBD1,15,TRBJ2-2,TGTGCCAGCAGCTTACCGACAGGGGGCACCGGGGAGCTGTTTTTT,CASSLPTGGTGELFF
TRBV29-1,-,TRBD2,14,TRBJ2-2,TGCAGCGTATGGACTAGCGCTAACACCGGGGAGCTGTTTTTT,CSVWTSANTGELFF
TRBV27,-,TRBD1,17,TRBJ2-7,TGTGCCAGCAGTTTCGGCCCGAACAGGGGGTCTGCAGACGAGCAGTACTTC,CASSFGPNRGSADEQYF
TRBV4-3,-,-,14,TRBJ1-5,TGCGCCAGCAGCCTCGGTTTAAGCAATCAGCCCCAGCATTTT,CASSLGLSNQPQHF
TRBV19,-,-,17,TRBJ1-5,TGTGCCAGTAGACCCGCCGACAGTTTGTATAGCAATCAGCCCCAGCATTTT,CASRPADSLYSNQPQHF
TRBV27,-,-,13,TRBJ1-2,TGTGCCAGCAGTTTACAGGGAGGGGGAGGCTACACCTTC,CASSLQGGGGYTF
TRBV10-2,-,-,11,TRBJ2-7,TGCGCCAGCAGTGTAATCGACGAGCAGTACTTC,CASSVIDEQYF
TRBV19,-,-,18,TRBJ2-4,TGTGCCAGTAGTATAGATATCCCCCCTATATCAGCCAAAAACATTCAGTACTTC,CASSIDIPPISAKNIQYF
TRBV7-3,-,-,20,TRBJ1-3,TGTGCCAGCAGCCAATTCGAGACCCAGGACAGAACCTCCACTGGAAACACCATATATTTT,CASSQFETQDRTSTGNTIYF
TRBV2,-,-,15,TRBJ1-3,TGTGCCAGCAGTGAAGGGGGAGTTACTGGAAACACCATATATTTT,CASSEGGVTGNTIYF
TRBV7-2,-,TRBD1,16,TRBJ1-2,TGTGCCAGCAGCTTAGGGTTGGGACAGGGGGCTGGTGGCTACACCTTC,CASSLGLGQGAGGYTF